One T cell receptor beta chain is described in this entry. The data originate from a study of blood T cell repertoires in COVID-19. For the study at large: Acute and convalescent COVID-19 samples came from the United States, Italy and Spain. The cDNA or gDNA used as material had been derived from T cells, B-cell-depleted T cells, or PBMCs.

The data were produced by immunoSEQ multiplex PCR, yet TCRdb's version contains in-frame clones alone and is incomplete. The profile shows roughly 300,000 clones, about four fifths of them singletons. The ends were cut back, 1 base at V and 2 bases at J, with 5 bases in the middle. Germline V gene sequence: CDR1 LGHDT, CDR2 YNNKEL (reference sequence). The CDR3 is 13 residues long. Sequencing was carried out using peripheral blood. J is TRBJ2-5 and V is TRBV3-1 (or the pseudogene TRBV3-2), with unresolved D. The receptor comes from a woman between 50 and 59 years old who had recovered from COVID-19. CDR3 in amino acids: CASSQGLQETQYF. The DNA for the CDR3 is TGTGCCAGCAGCCAAGGTCTACAAGAGACCCAGTACTTC.